Each of the 3 T cell receptor beta chains below was sequenced from the same sample in a study of T cells in Graves' hyperthyroidism and ophthalmopathy. RNA transcripts gave rise to amplified TCR beta CDR3 regions. With the HTBI primer set, the TCR CDR3 went through a first round of RT-PCR. TCRdb recomputed calls from the multiplex PCR reads with MiXCR, one row per CDR3 protein. The profile shows 490,000 or so distinct CDR3 sequences, around 20% of them singletons. What was sequenced was blood. The origin of the receptors is a man aged 40-49 years with Graves' ophthalmopathy.

This clonotype appeared many times. The chain links TRBV20-1 to TRBJ2-4, with a tentative D call TRBD2 (5 bases). The V gene's germline CDR1 is DFQATT and CDR2 SNEGSKA (reference sequence). This CDR3 spans 14 amino acids. Trimming shortened V by 3 bases and J by 7 bases, and 16 bases separated the two germline ends. The chain's CDR3 is CSASGEALGNIQYF. The CDR3 region has the DNA TGCAGTGCTAGCGGGGAAGCACTTGGCAACATTCAGTACTTC.

The chain combines TRBV29-1 with TRBJ2-3, with unresolved D. Trimming pared 4 bases from V and 5 bases from J, leaving 7 bases between. Germline V gene data show CDR1 as SQVTM and CDR2 as ANQGSEA. CDR3 length: 11 amino acids. The CDR3 sequence: CSVVTEDTQYF. The CDR3 bases are TGCAGCGTTGTGACTGAAGATACGCAGTATTTT.

The rearrangement links TRBV6-2 or TRBV6-3 to TRBJ2-2; TRBD2 matches 15 bases. Germline lookup yields CDR1 MNHEY and CDR2 SVGEGT. With V trimmed by 6 bases and J by 4 bases, 15 bases remained unmatched. The CDR3 covers 20 residues. Here the CDR3 reads CASSSYRTSGRAGVTGELFF. CDR3 DNA: TGTGCCAGCAGCTCCTACCGGACTAGCGGGAGGGCGGGGGTCACCGGGGAGCTGTTTTTT.